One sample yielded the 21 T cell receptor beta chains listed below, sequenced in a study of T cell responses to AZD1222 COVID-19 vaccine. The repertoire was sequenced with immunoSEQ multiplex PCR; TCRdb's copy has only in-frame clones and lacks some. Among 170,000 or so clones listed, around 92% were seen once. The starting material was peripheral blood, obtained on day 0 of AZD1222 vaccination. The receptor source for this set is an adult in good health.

In DNA, the CDR3 is TGTGCCAGCTCTACAGCGCAACTCAATGAAAAACTGTTTTTT. Translating gives CASSTAQLNEKLFF. V and J are TRBV18 and TRBJ1-4; D ambiguous. Germline V gives CDR1 KGHSH, CDR2 LQKENI. The length of the CDR3 is 14 residues. The germline V and J ends were trimmed by 6 bases and 5 bases, with 13 bases remaining between them.

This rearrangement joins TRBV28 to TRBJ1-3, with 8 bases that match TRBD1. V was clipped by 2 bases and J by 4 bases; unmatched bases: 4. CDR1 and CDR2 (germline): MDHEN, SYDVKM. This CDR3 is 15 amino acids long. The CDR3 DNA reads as TGTGCCAGCAGTTTACCCAGGGGGCACGGAAACACCATATATTTT. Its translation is CASSLPRGHGNTIYF.

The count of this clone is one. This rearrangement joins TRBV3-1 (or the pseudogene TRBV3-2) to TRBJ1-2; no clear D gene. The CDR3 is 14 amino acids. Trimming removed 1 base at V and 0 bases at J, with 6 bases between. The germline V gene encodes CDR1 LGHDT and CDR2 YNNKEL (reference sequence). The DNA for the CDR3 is TGTGCCAGCAGCCAAGGCAGCGCTAACTATGGCTACACCTTC. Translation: CASSQGSANYGYTF.

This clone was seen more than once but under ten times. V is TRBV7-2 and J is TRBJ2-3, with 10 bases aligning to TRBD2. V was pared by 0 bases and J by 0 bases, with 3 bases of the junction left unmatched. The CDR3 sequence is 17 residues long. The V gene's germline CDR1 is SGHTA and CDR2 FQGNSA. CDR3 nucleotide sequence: TGTGCCAGCAGCTTAGCGCTAGCGGGGGTCAGCACAGATACGCAGTATTTT. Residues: CASSLALAGVSTDTQYF.

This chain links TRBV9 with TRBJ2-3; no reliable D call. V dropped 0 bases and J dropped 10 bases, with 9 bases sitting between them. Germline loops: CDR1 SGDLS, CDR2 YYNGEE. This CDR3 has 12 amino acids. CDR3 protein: CASSVESSAQYF. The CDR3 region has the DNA TGTGCCAGCAGCGTAGAATCGTCGGCGCAGTATTTT.

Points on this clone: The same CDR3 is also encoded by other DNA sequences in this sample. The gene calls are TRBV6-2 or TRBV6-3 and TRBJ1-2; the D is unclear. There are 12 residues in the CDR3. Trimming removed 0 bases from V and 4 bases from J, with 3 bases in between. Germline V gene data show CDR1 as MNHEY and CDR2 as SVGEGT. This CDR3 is CASSYSGYGYTF. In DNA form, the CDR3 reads TGTGCCAGCAGTTACTCGGGCTATGGCTACACCTTC.

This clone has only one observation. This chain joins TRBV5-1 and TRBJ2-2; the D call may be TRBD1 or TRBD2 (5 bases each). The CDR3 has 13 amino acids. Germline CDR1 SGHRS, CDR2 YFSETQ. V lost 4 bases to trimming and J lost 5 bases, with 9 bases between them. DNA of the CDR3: TGCGCCAGCAGCGTAGGGGAGACCGGGGAGCTGTTTTTT. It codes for CASSVGETGELFF.

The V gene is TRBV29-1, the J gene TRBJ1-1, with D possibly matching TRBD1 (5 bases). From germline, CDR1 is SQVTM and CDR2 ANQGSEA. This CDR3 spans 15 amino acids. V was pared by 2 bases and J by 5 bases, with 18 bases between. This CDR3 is CSVESPRRVGTEAFF. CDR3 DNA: TGCAGCGTTGAATCTCCCCGCAGGGTAGGTACTGAAGCTTTCTTT.

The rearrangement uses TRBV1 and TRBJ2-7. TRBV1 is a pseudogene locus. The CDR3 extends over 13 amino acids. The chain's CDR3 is CTDLEDTIYEQYF. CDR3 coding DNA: TGCACCGATCTGGAGGACACCATCTACGAGCAGTACTTC.

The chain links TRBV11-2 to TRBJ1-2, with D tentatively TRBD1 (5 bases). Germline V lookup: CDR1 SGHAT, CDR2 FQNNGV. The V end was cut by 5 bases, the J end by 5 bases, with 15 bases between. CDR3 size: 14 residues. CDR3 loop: CASSAKGQSYGYTF. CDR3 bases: TGTGCCAGCAGCGCGAAGGGGCAGTCTTATGGCTACACCTTC. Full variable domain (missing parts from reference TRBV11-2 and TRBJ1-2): EAGVAQSPRYKIIEKRQSVAFWCNPISGHATLYWYQQILGQGPKLLIQFQNNGVVDDSQLPKDRFSAERLKGVDSTLKIQPAKLEDSAVYLCASSAKGQSYGYTFGSGTRLTVV.

CDR3 residues: CAWDYIGGPNYGYTF. The CDR3 bases are TGTGCCTGGGATTATATAGGCGGGCCTAACTATGGCTACACCTTC. The V call is TRBV30, the J call TRBJ1-2, with D unresolved. CDR1 is GTSNPN, CDR2 SVGIG, per germline (reference sequence). The CDR3 runs 15 residues. Trimming left V 5 bases short and J 0 bases short, with 16 bases between.

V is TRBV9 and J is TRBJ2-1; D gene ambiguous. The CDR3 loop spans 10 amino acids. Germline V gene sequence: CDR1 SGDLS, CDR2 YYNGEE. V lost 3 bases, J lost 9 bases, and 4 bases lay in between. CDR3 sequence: CASSGSEQFF. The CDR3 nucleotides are TGTGCCAGCAGCGGTAGTGAGCAGTTCTTC.

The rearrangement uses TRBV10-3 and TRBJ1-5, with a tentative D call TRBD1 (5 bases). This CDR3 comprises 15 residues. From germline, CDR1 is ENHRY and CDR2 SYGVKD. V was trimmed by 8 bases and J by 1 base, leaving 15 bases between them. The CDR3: CAIGSSGLSNQPQHF. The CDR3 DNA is TGTGCCATCGGGTCGTCGGGACTGAGCAATCAGCCCCAGCATTTT.

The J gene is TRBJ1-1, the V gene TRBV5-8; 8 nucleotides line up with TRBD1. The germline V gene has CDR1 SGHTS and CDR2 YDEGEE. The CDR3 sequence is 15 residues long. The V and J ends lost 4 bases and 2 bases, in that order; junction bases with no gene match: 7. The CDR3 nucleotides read TGTGCCAGCAGCCTAACTCAGGGGGCTAACACTGAAGCTTTCTTT. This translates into CASSLTQGANTEAFF.

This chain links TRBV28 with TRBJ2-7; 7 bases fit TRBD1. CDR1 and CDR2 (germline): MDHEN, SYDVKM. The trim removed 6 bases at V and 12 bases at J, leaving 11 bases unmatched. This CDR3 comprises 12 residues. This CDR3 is CASRGTAPEGYF. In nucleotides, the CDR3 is TGTGCCAGCAGAGGGACAGCGCCAGAAGGGTACTTC.

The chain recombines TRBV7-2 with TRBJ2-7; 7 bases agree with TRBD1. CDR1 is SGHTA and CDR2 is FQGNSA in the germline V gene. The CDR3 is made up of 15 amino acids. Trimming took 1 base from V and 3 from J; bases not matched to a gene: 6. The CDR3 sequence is CASSLVLGQNYEQYF. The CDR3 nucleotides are TGTGCCAGCAGCTTAGTGCTGGGACAGAACTACGAGCAGTACTTC.

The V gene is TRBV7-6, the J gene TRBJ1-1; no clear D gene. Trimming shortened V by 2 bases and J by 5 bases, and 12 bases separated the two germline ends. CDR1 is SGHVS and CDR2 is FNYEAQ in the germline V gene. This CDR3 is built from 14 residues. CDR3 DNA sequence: TGTGCCAGCAGCTTATTTAGTGAGAGGACTGAAGCTTTCTTT. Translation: CASSLFSERTEAFF.

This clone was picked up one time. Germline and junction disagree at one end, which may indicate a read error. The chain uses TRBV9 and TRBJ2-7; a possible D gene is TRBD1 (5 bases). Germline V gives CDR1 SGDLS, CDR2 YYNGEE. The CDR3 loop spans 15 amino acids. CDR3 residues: CANSVETQGSYEQYF. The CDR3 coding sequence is TGTGCCAACAGCGTAGAAACCCAGGGATCCTACGAGCAGTACTTC.

CDR3: CASSPLLETQYF. CDR3 coding DNA: TGTGCCAGCAGCCCCCTCTTGGAGACCCAGTACTTC. This chain links TRBV3-1 (or the pseudogene TRBV3-2) with TRBJ2-5; D is unclear. Trimming shortened V by 4 bases and J by 5 bases, and 8 bases separated the two germline ends. CDR1 is LGHDT, CDR2 YNNKEL, per germline (reference sequence). CDR3 length: 12 residues.

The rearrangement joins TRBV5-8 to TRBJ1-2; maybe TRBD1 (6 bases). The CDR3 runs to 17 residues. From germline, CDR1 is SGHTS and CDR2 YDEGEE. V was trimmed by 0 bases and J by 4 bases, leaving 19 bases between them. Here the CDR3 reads CASSLDPVGRGSYGYTF. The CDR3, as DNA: TGTGCCAGCAGCTTGGACCCCGTGGGCAGGGGCTCCTATGGCTACACCTTC.

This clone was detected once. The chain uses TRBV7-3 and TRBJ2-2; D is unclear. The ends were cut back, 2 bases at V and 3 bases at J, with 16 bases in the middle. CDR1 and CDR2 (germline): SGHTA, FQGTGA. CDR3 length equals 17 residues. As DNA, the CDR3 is TGTGCCAGCAGCTTATCCCCACAGTCTACGGACACCGGGGAGCTGTTTTTT. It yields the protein CASSLSPQSTDTGELFF. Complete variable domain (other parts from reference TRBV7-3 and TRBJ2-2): GAGVSQTPSNKVTEKGKYVELRCDPISGHTALYWYRQSLGQGPEFLIYFQGTGAADDSGLPNDRFFAVRPEGSVSTLKIQRTERGDSAVYLCASSLSPQSTDTGELFFGEGSRLTVL.